This T cell receptor beta chain appears in the sequencing data of a study of response to subunit inactivated influenza vaccine. MiXCR was run by TCRdb on the RT-PCR reads, yielding one entry per CDR3 protein. The data show under 200,000 distinct CDR3 sequences, roughly a tenth seen once. Study findings and constraints: The authors offered the suggestion that each seasonal influenza vaccination recruits few new T cells.

This clonotype was found a few times. Its antigen is undetermined. The germline CDR1 and CDR2 sequences are SGHRS and YFSETQ. This CDR3 has 14 residues. With 1 base removed from V and 2 bases from J, the gap between germline ends came to 6 bases. The chain recombines TRBV5-1 with TRBJ1-4; D is unclear. The sequence was obtained from a man in his fifties who received an inactivated influenza vaccine. The sample in question was non-naive T cells sorted from PBMCs, obtained 45 days after vaccination. The CDR3 DNA is TGCGCCAGCAGCTTGTTTGGGACTAATGAAAAACTGTTTTTT. Translated, it gives CASSLFGTNEKLFF.